Below are 12 T cell receptor beta chains sequenced from a single sample in a study of blood T cell repertoires in COVID-19. The assay was immunoSEQ multiplex PCR, and TCRdb's table has in-frame clones only and misses some. The sample shows 130,000 to 150,000 clones, around 85% of them seen only once. Material for sequencing was peripheral blood. The receptors stem from a woman older than 75 with acute or convalescent COVID-19.

J is TRBJ1-4 and V is TRBV7-2, with TRBD1 matching 12 bases. The junction had 5 bases not matched to a gene; V was cut back by 5 bases and J by 7 bases. The CDR3 sequence is 15 residues long. Germline values: CDR1 SGHTA, CDR2 FQGNSA. The CDR3 region has the DNA TGTGCCAGCAGCCCGGGGACAGGGGGCGGTGAAAAACTGTTTTTT. Protein: CASSPGTGGGEKLFF. Variable domain in full (rest from reference TRBV7-2 and TRBJ1-4): GAGVSQSPSNKVTEKGKDVELRCDPISGHTALYWYRQSLGQGLEFLIYFQGNSAPDKSGLPSDRFSAERTGGSVSTLTIQRTQQEDSAVYLCASSPGTGGGEKLFFGSGTQLSVL.

The chain recombines TRBV4-1 with TRBJ1-6; 10 nucleotides align to TRBD1. CDR1 is MGHRA and CDR2 is YSYEKL in the germline V gene. The CDR3 is 14 amino acids. V gave up 10 bases and J gave up 8 bases; unmatched junction bases: 8. CDR3 DNA: TGCGCCACCCAGCGTGGGACAGGGGATTCACCCCTCCACTTT. Translated: CATQRGTGDSPLHF.

The rearrangement links TRBV5-1 to TRBJ1-2; D is uncertain. The CDR3 consists of 15 residues. Trimming took 0 bases from V and 8 from J, leaving 17 bases between them. Per germline, CDR1 SGHRS and CDR2 YFSETQ. The CDR3 nucleotides are TGCGCCAGCAGCTTGGCGGAGACTCCTACTTCCGGCTACACCTTC. Amino acid sequence: CASSLAETPTSGYTF.

The rearrangement links TRBV6-5 to TRBJ1-4; 9 bases are shared with TRBD1. Losses at the gene ends were 6 bases for V and 8 bases for J; bases not matched to a gene: 10. The CDR3 has 15 amino acids. Germline CDR1 MNHEY, CDR2 SVGAGI. CDR3 sequence reads: CASRRDRAIGEKLFF. The CDR3 DNA reads as TGTGCCAGCAGACGGGACAGGGCGATCGGGGAAAAACTGTTTTTT.

This chain uses TRBV4-1 with TRBJ2-3, with 7 positions matching TRBD1. V lost 1 base to trimming and J lost 1 base; unmatched junction nucleotides: 5. Germline V gene data show CDR1 as MGHRA and CDR2 as YSYEKL. The CDR3 consists of 16 residues. The CDR3 spells CASSQVAGGRTDTQYF. CDR3 coding DNA: TGCGCCAGCAGCCAAGTGGCAGGGGGACGCACAGATACGCAGTATTTT.

V is TRBV12-3 or TRBV12-4 and J is TRBJ2-7, with D possibly TRBD2 on 6 matching bases. CDR3 length equals 11 residues. Between the trimmed V and J ends, which lost 6 bases and 6 bases, there was a span of 9 bases. The CDR3 bases are TGTGCCAGCAGGCAGGGAGGCGAGCAGTACTTC. Its translation: CASRQGGEQYF.

J is TRBJ1-5 and V is TRBV7-2, with 7 bases identical to TRBD1. Trimming removed 4 bases from V and 3 bases from J; junction bases left unmatched: 6. Germline V gene data show CDR1 as SGHTA and CDR2 as FQGNSA. The CDR3 has 15 amino acids. Here the CDR3 reads CASSSTGQPNQPQHF. Written as DNA, the CDR3 is TGTGCCAGCAGCTCGACAGGGCAACCCAATCAGCCCCAGCATTTT.

This chain connects TRBV9 to TRBJ2-3; 13 positions match TRBD2. The V gene end was trimmed by 3 bases and the J gene end by 3 bases; junction bases not matched to a gene: 7. In germline, CDR1 is SGDLS, CDR2 YYNGEE. This CDR3 region has 17 residues. CDR3 sequence reads: CASSALPGLAGTDTQYF. In DNA, the CDR3 is TGTGCCAGCAGCGCTTTACCGGGACTAGCGGGAACAGATACGCAGTATTTT.

This sequence joins TRBV7-9 and TRBJ1-2; D is possibly TRBD1 (6 bases). The CDR3 is made up of 15 amino acids. Germline V gene sequence: CDR1 SEHNR, CDR2 FQNEAQ (reference sequence). The V and J ends lost 7 bases and 1 base respectively, with 16 bases between them. The CDR3 nucleotides are TGTGCCAGCACCATGGACAGCTATTTTAACTATGGCTACACCTTC. Its protein product is CASTMDSYFNYGYTF.

The V gene is TRBV19, the J gene TRBJ1-1; D is perhaps TRBD1 (6 bases). The length of the CDR3 is 14 residues. CDR1 and CDR2 from the germline V gene are LNHDA and SQIVND (reference sequence). V was pared by 7 bases and J by 2 bases, with 14 bases between. CDR3 DNA sequence: TGTGCCAGTAAGTCGAGGGGGGGAAACACTGAAGCTTTCTTT. Encoded protein: CASKSRGGNTEAFF.

V is TRBV3-1 (or the pseudogene TRBV3-2) and J is TRBJ2-3, with 9 bases matching TRBD1. Germline-derived CDR1 and CDR2 are LGHDT and YNNKEL (reference sequence). J lost 2 bases, V lost 1 base, and 7 bases had no gene match. The CDR3 runs to 17 residues. The CDR3 nucleotides are TGTGCCAGCAGCCAAGCGCCGGGACAGGGAATCACAGATACGCAGTATTTT. Its translation: CASSQAPGQGITDTQYF.

The rearrangement joins TRBV7-3 to TRBJ2-1; D is perhaps TRBD2 (6 bases). The germline V and J ends were trimmed by 5 bases and 6 bases, with 14 bases remaining between them. The CDR3 has 14 residues. Per germline, CDR1 SGHTA and CDR2 FQGTGA. The CDR3, as DNA: TGTGCCAGCAGCCGAAGCCGGGACTTCAATGAGCAGTTCTTC. Encoded protein: CASSRSRDFNEQFF.